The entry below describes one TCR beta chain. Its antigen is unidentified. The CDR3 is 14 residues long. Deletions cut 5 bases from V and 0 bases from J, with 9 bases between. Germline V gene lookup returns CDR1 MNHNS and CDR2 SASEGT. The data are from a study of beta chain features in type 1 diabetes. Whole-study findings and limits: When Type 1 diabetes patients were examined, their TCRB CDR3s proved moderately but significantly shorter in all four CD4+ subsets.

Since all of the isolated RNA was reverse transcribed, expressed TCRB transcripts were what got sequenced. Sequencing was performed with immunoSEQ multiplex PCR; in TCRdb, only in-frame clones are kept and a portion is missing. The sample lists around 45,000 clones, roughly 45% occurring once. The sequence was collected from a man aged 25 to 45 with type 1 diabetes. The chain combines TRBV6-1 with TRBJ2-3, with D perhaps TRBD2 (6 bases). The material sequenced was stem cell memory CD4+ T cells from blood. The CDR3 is CASSSGGSTDTQYF. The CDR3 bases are TGTGCCAGCAGTAGCGGAGGGAGCACAGATACGCAGTATTTT.